The rows below give T cell receptor beta chains drawn from one sample of a study of T-cell reconstitution after alpha-beta-depleted transplantation in children. Using its own MiXCR run on the PCR reads, TCRdb lists one record per CDR3 protein. The sample includes hundreds of thousands of distinct CDR3 sequences, approximately 22% of them seen just once. Sequenced material: PBMCs, mostly from graft donor cells, taken 360 days after TCRalphabeta/CD19-depleted stem cell transplant. The receptors were gathered from a boy in the first two years of life who had a stem cell transplant for acute myeloid leukemia, so the T cells may come from the graft donor. Each CDR3 is given with its conserved first and last residue. Fields, in order: J gene, D gene, V gene, clone size, CDR3 protein, CDR3 DNA. The D gene is left open where the match is weak. Expanded clones are given a class, and other clones once, few, many or no size at all.

TRBJ2-5,NA,TRBV5-6,NA,CASSLTGITQETQYF,TGTGCCAGCAGCTTGACAGGGATTACCCAAGAGACCCAGTACTTC
TRBJ2-5,NA,TRBV6-2/TRBV6-3,NA,CASSYHGGDQETQYF,TGTGCCAGCAGTTATCATGGAGGCGACCAAGAGACCCAGTACTTC
TRBJ2-1,TRBD1,TRBV2,many,CASSELGTDNEQFF,TGTGCCAGCAGTGAACTTGGGACAGACAATGAGCAGTTCTTC
TRBJ1-4,TRBD1,TRBV5-1,many,CASSLDGTGIEKLFF,TGCGCCAGCAGCTTGGACGGGACAGGGATTGAAAAACTGTTTTTT
TRBJ2-7,NA,TRBV7-9,few,CASSFGANYEQYF,TGTGCCAGCAGCTTCGGGGCGAATTACGAGCAGTACTTC
TRBJ2-1,NA,TRBV6-1,few,CASTRSGVSVNEQFF,TGTGCCAGCACCCGAAGTGGGGTATCGGTAAATGAGCAGTTCTTC
TRBJ1-5,NA,TRBV7-2,few,CASSLGGSSNQPQHF,TGTGCCAGCAGCTTAGGAGGGTCAAGCAATCAGCCCCAGCATTTT
TRBJ2-3,NA,TRBV6-5,few,CASSYSSPPGTDTQYF,TGTGCCAGCAGTTACTCGAGTCCTCCGGGCACAGATACGCAGTATTTT
TRBJ1-1,NA,TRBV10-3,NA,CAISEDRWNTEAFF,TGTGCCATCAGTGAGGACAGGTGGAACACTGAAGCTTTCTTT
TRBJ2-1,NA,TRBV20-1,many,CSASGAGIDEQFF,TGCAGTGCTAGTGGGGCAGGGATCGATGAGCAGTTCTTC
TRBJ2-1,TRBD2,TRBV12-3/TRBV12-4,few,CASSPAGGRTHEQFF,TGTGCCAGCAGTCCGGCGGGGGGGCGGACCCATGAGCAGTTCTTC
TRBJ2-3,NA,TRBV6-1,few,CASREGRTATDTQYF,TGTGCCAGCAGGGAGGGTCGGACCGCCACAGATACGCAGTATTTT
TRBJ2-2,TRBD2,TRBV7-6,NA,CASSPSLRLAGNTGELFF,TGTGCCAGCAGTCCCTCCCTGCGGCTAGCGGGAAACACCGGGGAGCTGTTTTTT
TRBJ1-5,NA,TRBV20-1,many,CSAPTGREGQPQHF,TGCAGTGCCCCAACAGGGAGGGAAGGGCAGCCCCAGCATTTT
TRBJ2-2,TRBD2,TRBV12-3/TRBV12-4,NA,CASRLLAGRNTGELFF,TGTGCCAGCAGACTTCTAGCGGGGAGAAACACCGGGGAGCTGTTTTTT
TRBJ2-3,NA,TRBV7-2,few,CASSRYSALTDTQYF,TGTGCCAGCAGCCGCTACAGCGCCCTCACAGATACGCAGTATTTT
TRBJ2-5,NA,TRBV7-6,few,CAIGTQYF,TGTGCCATAGGGACCCAGTACTTC
TRBJ2-1,NA,TRBV6-1,many,CASSDRGSSYNEQFF,TGTGCCAGTAGCGACCGGGGGAGCTCCTACAATGAGCAGTTCTTC
TRBJ2-7,TRBD1,TRBV20-1,many,CSALLGTVSYEQYF,TGCAGTGCCCTCCTCGGGACAGTCTCCTACGAGCAGTACTTC
TRBJ2-3,TRBD1,TRBV7-2,few,CASRPGTGLLDTQYF,TGTGCCAGCAGACCCGGGACAGGGCTACTGGATACGCAGTATTTT
TRBJ2-1,TRBD2,TRBV20-1,many,CSAKRGLGFGEQFF,TGCAGTGCTAAGCGGGGACTAGGATTTGGTGAGCAGTTCTTC
TRBJ1-4,NA,TRBV7-8,many,CASSRGTINEKLFF,TGTGCCAGCAGCCGTGGGACGATCAATGAAAAACTGTTTTTT
TRBJ1-1,NA,TRBV12-3/TRBV12-4,many,CASSLGGAGTEAFF,TGTGCCAGCAGTTTAGGGGGCGCGGGAACTGAAGCTTTCTTT
TRBJ1-1,NA,TRBV12-3/TRBV12-4,once,CASRVRGAGNTEAFF,TGTGCCAGCAGAGTCCGGGGCGCGGGAAACACTGAAGCTTTCTTT
TRBJ1-5,NA,TRBV6-1,NA,CASSEDSRVPGQPQHF,TGTGCCAGCAGCGAGGACAGCAGGGTCCCGGGTCAGCCCCAGCATTTT
TRBJ2-7,NA,TRBV7-9,few,CASSFGVEFQYF,TGTGCCAGCAGCTTTGGTGTCGAGTTTCAGTACTTC
TRBJ2-3,TRBD2,TRBV20-1,NA,CSARDPSGNTETQYF,TGCAGTGCTAGAGATCCCAGCGGGAACACAGAAACGCAGTATTTT
TRBJ1-5,NA,TRBV12-3/TRBV12-4,few,CASSWGGKQPQHF,TGTGCCAGCAGTTGGGGGGGTAAGCAGCCCCAGCATTTT
TRBJ2-1,TRBD1,TRBV28,few,CASSSFDRGANEQFF,TGTGCCAGCAGTTCCTTCGACAGGGGAGCCAATGAGCAGTTCTTC
TRBJ1-4,NA,TRBV20-1,few,CSASRQWPSNEKLFF,TGCAGTGCTAGCAGGCAGTGGCCGTCTAATGAAAAACTGTTTTTT
TRBJ2-5,TRBD1,TRBV10-3,NA,CAINPGQGKETQYF,TGTGCCATCAATCCGGGACAGGGGAAGGAGACCCAGTACTTC
TRBJ1-6,TRBD1,TRBV6-1,NA,CASRTPGQGGSPLHF,TGTGCCAGCAGAACTCCGGGACAGGGGGGTTCACCCCTCCACTTT
TRBJ2-1,TRBD1,TRBV9,NA,CASSVGPPRDRVLSSYNEQFF,TGTGCCAGCAGCGTAGGCCCACCCCGGGACAGGGTCCTAAGCTCCTACAATGAGCAGTTCTTC